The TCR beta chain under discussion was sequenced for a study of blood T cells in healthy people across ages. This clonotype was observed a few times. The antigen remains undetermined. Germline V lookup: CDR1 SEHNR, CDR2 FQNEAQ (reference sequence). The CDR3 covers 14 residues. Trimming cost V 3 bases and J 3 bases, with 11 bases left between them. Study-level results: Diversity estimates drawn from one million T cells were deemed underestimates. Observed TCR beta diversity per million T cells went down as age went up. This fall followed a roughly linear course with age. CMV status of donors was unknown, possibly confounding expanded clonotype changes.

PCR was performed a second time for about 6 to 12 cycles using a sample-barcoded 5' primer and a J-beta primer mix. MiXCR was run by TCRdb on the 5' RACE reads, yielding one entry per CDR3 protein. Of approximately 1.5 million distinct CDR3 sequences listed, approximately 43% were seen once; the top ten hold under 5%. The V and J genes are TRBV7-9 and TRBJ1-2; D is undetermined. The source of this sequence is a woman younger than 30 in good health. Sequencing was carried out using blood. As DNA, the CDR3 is TGTGCCAGCAGCTTCCCCCCGAGGGACTATGGCTACACCTTC. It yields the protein CASSFPPRDYGYTF.